This T cell receptor beta chain was profiled in a study of control samples from healthy donors and cancer patients. The data were produced by immunoSEQ multiplex PCR, yet TCRdb's version contains in-frame clones alone and is incomplete. The table lists roughly 120,000 clones, about 95% of them singletons. Sequencing was carried out using blood. The sequence was collected from a man in his thirties or forties in good health.

Here the CDR3 DNA reads TGTGCCAGCAGCTTAACGCTAGCGGGGTACAATGAGCAGTTCTTC. It is translated as CASSLTLAGYNEQFF. The chain uses TRBV7-2 and TRBJ2-1; 9 positions match TRBD2. Germline loops: CDR1 SGHTA, CDR2 FQGNSA. With V trimmed by 2 bases and J by 4 bases, 3 bases remained unmatched. This CDR3 region has 15 residues.